This TCR beta chain was sequenced in a study of shared clonotypes between healthy human individuals. Sequenced by immunoSEQ multiplex PCR; TCRdb stores in-frame clones only, minus some. The sample yields about 580,000 clones, 95% to 98% seen once. The CDR3 consists of 14 residues. Looked up from germline, CDR1 is SGHAT and CDR2 is FQNNGV. V was pared by 6 bases and J by 0 bases, with 12 bases between. CD8 cells classed as naive were CD45RO-negative and positively selected for CCR7, excluding terminally differentiated effector memory CD45RA+ cells. Regarding this clone: The antigen remains undetermined.

Broader study findings: Generally, estimated richness proved larger in naive subsets than it did in memory subsets. Donor clonotype sharing was expected to depend on sequencing depth. Non-shared clonotypes were found to have lower generation probabilities than the clonotypes that were shared by all four of the sorted-subset donors. Sampling covered nothing but blood. Tissue TCR repertoires likely differ from those found in blood.

The V gene is TRBV11-2, the J gene TRBJ2-7, with D perhaps TRBD2 (5 bases). Sequencing was performed on naive CD8+ T cells sorted from blood. This receptor was obtained from a man under 40 in good health. CDR3 residues: CASSQLGFSYEQYF. The CDR3 coding sequence is TGTGCCAGCAGTCAACTAGGTTTCTCCTACGAGCAGTACTTC.